Below are 21 T cell receptor beta chains sequenced from a single sample in a study of shared clonotypes between healthy human individuals. Positively selected for CCR7, the CD45RO-negative cells used as naive CD8 cells excluded terminally differentiated effector memory CD45RA+ cells. TCRdb's copy holds only in-frame clones and misses some; the assay was immunoSEQ multiplex PCR. The table lists hundreds of thousands of clones, nearly 98% of them singletons, with around 0.3% in the top ten. Input material: naive CD8+ T cells sorted from blood. These receptors were collected from a man in his thirties or forties in good health.

The rearrangement links TRBV11-3 to TRBJ2-2; no reliable D call. The germline V and J ends were trimmed by 0 bases and 5 bases, with 4 bases remaining between them. Germline V gene lookup returns CDR1 SGHNT and CDR2 YENEEA. The CDR3 runs to 13 residues. For the CDR3, the DNA is TGTGCCAGCAGCTTAGATCATACCGGGGAGCTGTTTTTT. It is translated as CASSLDHTGELFF.

This clone was counted a single time. This sequence joins TRBV7-9 and TRBJ2-7; TRBD1 is a possible D gene (6 bases). This CDR3 is 12 amino acids long. Germline V gene sequence: CDR1 SEHNR, CDR2 FQNEAQ (reference sequence). V shed 4 bases and J shed 6 bases, with 10 bases lying between them. The chain's CDR3 is CASSYRVGEQYF. For the CDR3, the DNA is TGTGCCAGCAGCTACAGGGTCGGCGAGCAGTACTTC.

The CDR3: CSVQGRHRTDTQYF. The CDR3 region has the DNA TGCAGCGTTCAGGGACGCCATAGGACAGATACGCAGTATTTT. V and J are TRBV29-1 and TRBJ2-3, with D perhaps being TRBD1 or TRBD2 (5 bases each). The CDR3 runs 14 residues. Trimming stripped 5 bases from V and 3 bases from J, with 15 bases between. CDR1 and CDR2 from the germline V gene are SQVTM and ANQGSEA.

The chain recombines TRBV30 with TRBJ2-3, with D perhaps given as TRBD1 or TRBD2 (5 bases each). The CDR3 extends over 23 amino acids. Germline V CDR1 and CDR2: GTSNPN, SVGIG (reference sequence). Trimming took off 0 bases at V and 0 bases at J, with 34 bases between the two ends. CDR3: CAWSVPGLQSRGVVVWSTDTQYF. The CDR3 DNA follows: TGTGCCTGGAGTGTACCCGGACTTCAAAGTCGAGGGGTGGTAGTGTGGAGCACAGATACGCAGTATTTT.

This clone was seen only once. V usage is TRBV28 and J usage is TRBJ2-1, with 14 bases that match TRBD2. The CDR3 runs 14 residues. Germline V CDR1 and CDR2: MDHEN, SYDVKM. V was pared by 7 bases and J by 6 bases, with 2 bases of the junction left unmatched. The CDR3 DNA sequence: TGTGCCAGCAAGGGGACTAGCGGGAGCAATGAGCAGTTCTTC. Translation: CASKGTSGSNEQFF.

The DNA of the CDR3 is TGTGCCAGCAGCGAGCAGGGTTCTGGGGCCAACGTCCTGACTTTC. Translated: CASSEQGSGANVLTF. The rearrangement links TRBV7-8 to TRBJ2-6; maybe TRBD1 (5 bases). The germline gives CDR1 SGHVS, CDR2 FQNEAQ. The V and J ends lost 5 bases and 1 base respectively, with 9 bases between them. The CDR3 sequence is 15 residues long.

The chain employs TRBV11-3 and TRBJ2-2; 8 nucleotides agree with TRBD1. Trimming took 5 bases from V and 7 from J; bases not matched to a gene: 12. CDR1 and CDR2 (germline): SGHNT, YENEEA. CDR3 size: 16 residues. The CDR3 region has the DNA TGTGCCAGCAGCCCACGGGGGACAGGCTGGAACGGGGAGCTGTTTTTT. Protein: CASSPRGTGWNGELFF.

In this sample, this clone turned up once. This chain joins TRBV2 and TRBJ2-1, with D tentatively TRBD2 (6 bases). CDR1 and CDR2 from the germline V gene are SNHLY and FYNNEI. V dropped 8 bases and J dropped 7 bases, with 12 bases sitting between them. The CDR3 loop spans 12 amino acids. CDR3 bases: TGTGCCAGCCTCGGGAGATGGAATGAGCAGTTCTTC. As protein: CASLGRWNEQFF.

The chain joins TRBV7-2 to TRBJ2-7; D unresolved. The germline V gene has CDR1 SGHTA and CDR2 FQGNSA. Trimming left V 1 base short and J 0 bases short, with 7 bases between. This CDR3 is 14 amino acids long. The DNA of the CDR3 is TGTGCCAGCAGCTTAGATGGTCCCTCCTACGAGCAGTACTTC. It codes for CASSLDGPSYEQYF.

CDR3 bases: TGTGCCAGCAAGGGGGGGACTAGCAACTACAATGAGCAGTTCTTC. It codes for CASKGGTSNYNEQFF. V and J are TRBV25-1 and TRBJ2-1; TRBD2 agrees at 9 bases. The V segment lost 7 bases and the J segment 3 bases; nucleotides outside the gene matches: 7. CDR3 length equals 15 residues. Germline V gene sequence: CDR1 MGHDK, CDR2 SYGVNS.

For this clone: At the DNA level, this CDR3 is encoded by other sequences in the same sample as well. The chain links TRBV11-2 to TRBJ2-5; 12 bases fit TRBD2. The CDR3 spans 17 residues. With 4 bases clipped from V and 1 base from J, the junction kept 7 bases outside the gene matches. Per the germline V gene, CDR1 is SGHAT and CDR2 is FQNNGV. CDR3 in amino acids: CASSSYPSGRAQETQYF. In DNA form, the CDR3 reads TGTGCCAGCAGCTCATATCCTAGCGGGAGGGCCCAAGAGACCCAGTACTTC. The full variable domain, completed using reference TRBV11-2 and TRBJ2-5, is EAGVAQSPRYKIIEKRQSVAFWCNPISGHATLYWYQQILGQGPKLLIQFQNNGVVDDSQLPKDRFSAERLKGVDSTLKIQPAKLEDSAVYLCASSSYPSGRAQETQYFGPGTRLLVL.

CDR3 protein: CASSEQDGYYEQYF. CDR3 sequence (DNA): TGTGCCAGCAGTGAACAAGACGGGTACTACGAGCAGTACTTC. The chain carries TRBV6-5 and TRBJ2-7; no clear D gene. The CDR3 length is 14 residues. The V gene's germline CDR1 is MNHEY and CDR2 SVGAGI. The V and J ends lost 5 bases and 3 bases respectively, with 14 bases between them.

The rearrangement uses TRBV18 and TRBJ1-1, with unresolved D. CDR1 and CDR2 (germline): KGHSH, LQKENI. The CDR3 totals 12 residues. V was clipped by 4 bases and J by 7 bases, with 10 bases between them. The CDR3 sequence: CASSQNAFEAFF. CDR3 DNA: TGTGCCAGCTCACAAAATGCGTTTGAAGCTTTCTTT.

The CDR3 nucleotides are TGCAGCGTTGAGCCGCAGGGGAACGAGCAGTACTTC. Amino acid sequence: CSVEPQGNEQYF. This chain links TRBV29-1 with TRBJ2-7; D possibly corresponds to TRBD1 (6 bases). Germline V lookup: CDR1 SQVTM, CDR2 ANQGSEA. V was trimmed by 3 bases and J by 5 bases, leaving 11 bases between them. The CDR3 extends over 12 amino acids.

J is TRBJ2-7 and V is TRBV10-2; D is ambiguous. Trimming removed 5 bases from V and 7 bases from J, with 12 bases in between. The CDR3 spans 12 residues. Per the germline V gene, CDR1 is WSHSY and CDR2 is SAAADI. In DNA form, the CDR3 reads TGCGCCAGCAGTCCCGAGGTTCGAGAGCAGTACTTC. Translation gives CASSPEVREQYF.

The table lists this clone with a count of one. The chain combines TRBV2 with TRBJ2-7; 9 positions agree with TRBD2. This CDR3 has 16 residues. Germline assignment: CDR1 SNHLY and CDR2 FYNNEI. V lost 5 bases and J lost 1; bases outside the gene matches: 9. The CDR3 sequence: CASSFIAGVGSYEQYF. The CDR3 DNA reads as TGTGCCAGCAGTTTCATAGCGGGAGTCGGATCCTACGAGCAGTACTTC.

This chain connects TRBV14 to TRBJ2-7; D is ambiguous. Germline assignment: CDR1 SGHDN and CDR2 FVKESK. V was shortened by 0 bases and J by 7 bases, with 13 bases between the two germline ends. The CDR3 has 14 residues. CDR3 nucleotide sequence: TGTGCCAGCAGCCAAGATAGTAGGATTATTGAGCAGTACTTC. It yields the protein CASSQDSRIIEQYF. Based on the CDR3 plus reference TRBV14 and TRBJ2-7, the full variable domain is EAGVTQFPSHSVIEKGQTVTLRCDPISGHDNLYWYRRVMGKEIKFLLHFVKESKQDESGMPNNRFLAERTGGTYSTLKVQPAELEDSGVYFCASSQDSRIIEQYFGPGTRLTVT.

This chain joins TRBV14 and TRBJ2-2; 7 nucleotides match TRBD1. The germline V gene has CDR1 SGHDN and CDR2 FVKESK. This CDR3 contains 15 residues. Unmatched junction bases numbered 3, after V lost 1 base and J lost 4 bases. CDR3 sequence reads: CASSQGGGITGELFF. Here the CDR3 DNA reads TGTGCCAGCAGCCAAGGAGGGGGCATCACCGGGGAGCTGTTTTTT.

The sample holds one count of this clone. The chain recombines TRBV9 with TRBJ2-7; D is undetermined. The CDR3 has 12 amino acids. Germline V gene lookup returns CDR1 SGDLS and CDR2 YYNGEE. Trimming left V 3 bases short and J 5 bases short, with 9 bases between. This chain's CDR3 is CASSGLGNEQYF. The CDR3 DNA sequence: TGTGCCAGCAGCGGTTTGGGGAACGAGCAGTACTTC.

This rearrangement joins TRBV6-1 to TRBJ1-1, with a possible D match to TRBD1 (6 bases). The V end was cut by 5 bases, the J end by 5 bases, with 18 bases between. The germline V gene encodes CDR1 MNHNS and CDR2 SASEGT. The CDR3 totals 15 residues. The CDR3 bases are TGTGCCAGCAGTTTTCAAGGGGCAGGGGATACTGAAGCTTTCTTT. Its protein is CASSFQGAGDTEAFF.

The chain combines TRBV19 with TRBJ2-1; D possibly corresponds to TRBD2 (7 bases). Germline CDR1 LNHDA, CDR2 SQIVND (reference sequence). Deletions cut 5 bases from V and 3 bases from J, with 23 bases between. This CDR3 is built from 18 residues. In nucleotides, the CDR3 is TGTGCCAGTAGTTTCCACAATAGGGGGGAGGGCCTCTACAATGAGCAGTTCTTC. It codes for CASSFHNRGEGLYNEQFF.